This TCR beta chain derives from a study of regulatory T cells in long-lasting Graves disease. According to the study, TCR beta libraries were built with iRepertoire HTBI primers and CDR3-region Arm-PCR. TCRdb re-derived calls from the multiplex PCR reads in MiXCR, one entry per CDR3 protein. The data contain under 800,000 distinct CDR3 sequences, 16% of them singletons. CDR3 length: 12 amino acids. Germline trimming cut 5 bases from V and 12 bases from J; bases unmatched to any gene: 2. CDR1 SGHDN and CDR2 FVKESK come from the germline V gene. Stated time point: newly diagnosed GD, antithyroid drugs for less than 3 months. PBMC RNA served as the TCR library source. This sample was shared with a second study, whose subject was T cells in Graves' hyperthyroidism and ophthalmopathy.

The J gene is TRBJ2-1, the V gene TRBV14; 12 nucleotides agree with TRBD2. The source was peripheral blood mononuclear cells (PBMCs), collected at new diagnosis, from a patient treated with antithyroid drugs. This sequence was found in a woman in her 30s with Graves disease. The DNA of the CDR3 is TGTGCCAGCAGCTCACTAGCGGGAGGGCAGTTCTTC. Residues: CASSSLAGGQFF.